This entry lists 13 T cell receptor beta chains sequenced from one sample in a study of T cell responses to AZD1222 COVID-19 vaccine. Assay: immunoSEQ multiplex PCR; the TCRdb copy retains only in-frame clones and omits some. Of 150,000 or so clones in the sample, roughly nine tenths were seen once. The starting material was peripheral blood, obtained on day 0 of AZD1222 vaccination. These receptors were taken from an adult in good health.

This sequence joins TRBV6-5 and TRBJ1-6; 8 positions agree with TRBD1. The junction had 5 bases not matched to a gene; V was cut back by 6 bases and J by 7 bases. Per the germline V gene, CDR1 is MNHEY and CDR2 is SVGAGI. This CDR3 has 14 residues. The CDR3 protein is CASRGTGGNSPLHF. CDR3 sequence (DNA): TGTGCCAGCAGAGGGACAGGCGGGAATTCACCCCTCCACTTT.

The rearrangement joins TRBV7-2 to TRBJ2-4; TRBD2 is a possible D gene (5 bases). The CDR3 has 14 residues. CDR1 and CDR2 (germline): SGHTA, FQGNSA. Trimming left V 5 bases short and J 8 bases short, with 16 bases between. CDR3 protein: CASSPRNGGYIQYF. The CDR3 DNA reads as TGTGCCAGCAGCCCACGGAACGGAGGTTACATTCAGTACTTC.

V gene TRBV3-1 (or the pseudogene TRBV3-2) combines with J gene TRBJ1-6; D gene ambiguous. CDR1 is LGHDT, CDR2 YNNKEL, per germline (reference sequence). This CDR3 has 12 amino acids. Trimming shortened V by 1 base and J by 14 bases, and 9 bases separated the two germline ends. As DNA, the CDR3 is TGTGCCAGCAGCCAAGGACAACGAGCCCTCCACTTT. Its translation is CASSQGQRALHF.

The rearrangement joins TRBV14 to TRBJ2-1; no clear D. Germline V gene data show CDR1 as SGHDN and CDR2 as FVKESK. V lost 0 bases, J lost 16 bases, and 16 bases lay in between. The CDR3 spans 13 residues. CDR3 loop: CASSQELFASKFF. In DNA form, the CDR3 reads TGTGCCAGCAGCCAAGAATTGTTTGCTAGTAAATTCTTC.

This chain links TRBV6-4 with TRBJ2-3, with TRBD1 as a possible D gene (6 bases). CDR3 length equals 13 residues. V gave up 2 bases and J gave up 8 bases, with 11 bases separating them. Per the germline V gene, CDR1 is MRHNA and CDR2 is SNTAGT. CDR3 sequence reads: CASSDPNRVTQYF. CDR3 DNA sequence: TGTGCCAGCAGTGACCCCAACAGGGTTACGCAGTATTTT.

The J gene is TRBJ1-4, the V gene TRBV3-1 (or the pseudogene TRBV3-2); D gene ambiguous. The CDR3 is made up of 13 amino acids. Trimming cost V 6 bases and J 10 bases, with 15 bases left between them. Germline assignment: CDR1 LGHDT and CDR2 YNNKEL (reference sequence). CDR3 sequence: CASRPASEGKLFF. The CDR3 DNA reads as TGTGCCAGCAGACCGGCAAGCGAGGGAAAACTGTTTTTT.

The chain employs TRBV19 and TRBJ1-2; 7 bases are a match to TRBD1. In germline, CDR1 is LNHDA, CDR2 SQIVND (reference sequence). This CDR3 spans 14 amino acids. The V and J ends lost 6 bases and 8 bases, in that order; junction bases with no gene match: 12. The DNA of the CDR3 is TGTGCCAGTAGCAGGGACAGCCCTAGCTCCGGCTACACCTTC. As protein: CASSRDSPSSGYTF.

CDR3 nucleotides: TGCGCCAGCAGCCAAGCTGTAGATACGCAGTATTTT. Amino acids: CASSQAVDTQYF. The J gene is TRBJ2-3, the V gene TRBV4-1; D remains ambiguous. Trimming took 1 base from V and 5 from J, leaving 4 bases between them. Germline CDR1 reads MGHRA; CDR2 reads YSYEKL. This CDR3 has 12 amino acids.

The CDR3 region is CASSYPEGQFQETQYF. CDR3 sequence (DNA): TGTGCCAGCAGTTACCCTGAAGGACAGTTCCAAGAGACCCAGTACTTC. The chain is built from TRBV6-2 or TRBV6-3 and TRBJ2-5, with a tentative D call TRBD1 (6 bases). The CDR3 has 16 amino acids. In germline, CDR1 is MNHEY, CDR2 SVGEGT. The germline V and J ends were trimmed by 2 bases and 1 base, with 14 bases remaining between them.

The J gene is TRBJ1-6, the V gene TRBV5-1; D gene unclear. Deletions cut 5 bases from V and 17 bases from J, with 23 bases between. The CDR3 runs to 14 residues. The germline V gene has CDR1 SGHRS and CDR2 YFSETQ. CDR3: CASRPENGVTSIHF. CDR3 DNA sequence: TGCGCCAGCAGGCCGGAGAATGGAGTCACCTCGATCCACTTT.

V gene TRBV5-4 combines with J gene TRBJ2-7; 8 bases agree with TRBD1. Germline trimming cut 3 bases from V and 5 bases from J; bases unmatched to any gene: 10. Germline V CDR1 and CDR2: SGHNT, YYREEE (reference sequence). The CDR3 covers 15 residues. The CDR3 protein is CASSSRAGTGNEQYF. DNA of the CDR3: TGTGCCAGCAGCTCAAGAGCCGGGACAGGTAACGAGCAGTACTTC.

The genes are TRBV6-2 or TRBV6-3 and TRBJ1-5; 11 bases fit TRBD1. This CDR3 has 16 amino acids. J lost 1 base, V lost 5 bases, and 4 bases had no gene match. CDR1 is MNHEY, CDR2 SVGEGT, per germline. CDR3 bases: TGTGCCAGCAGTGACTGGGACAGGGGGAGCAATCAGCCCCAGCATTTT. Protein sequence: CASSDWDRGSNQPQHF.

The CDR3, as DNA: TGTGCCAGCAGCTTAGGTGGTGAAGCTTTCTTT. Residues: CASSLGGEAFF. The chain carries TRBV7-2 and TRBJ1-1; no reliable D call. Trimming removed 1 base at V and 7 bases at J, with 4 bases between. The CDR3 covers 11 residues. CDR1 is SGHTA, CDR2 FQGNSA, per germline.